These T cell receptor beta chains were read from a single sample in a study of shared clonotypes between healthy human individuals. Produced via immunoSEQ multiplex PCR; TCRdb's table is partial and in-frame only. The table lists about 2 million clones, 95% of them singletons. The specimen was naive CD4+ T cells sorted from blood. Receptors were obtained from a man in his late teens or twenties in good health. Both conserved end residues are part of each CDR3. Each record gives: V gene, clone size, D gene, J gene, CDR3 DNA, CDR3 protein. D genes are given only for firm matches. Clone size is not always given. Where it is, it says once, few, many or a class for expanded clones.

v_gene: TRBV27; abundance: few; d_gene: TRBD1; j_gene: TRBJ1-1; CDR3nt: TGTGCCAGCAGTTTAGGGGACAGGGTGAACACTGAAGCTTTCTTT; CDR3aa: CASSLGDRVNTEAFF
v_gene: TRBV9; abundance: .; d_gene: .; j_gene: TRBJ2-1; CDR3nt: TGTGCCAGCACCCCGACGGGGACCTACAATGAGCAGTTCTTC; CDR3aa: CASTPTGTYNEQFF
v_gene: TRBV6-5; abundance: few; d_gene: .; j_gene: TRBJ2-7; CDR3nt: TGTGCCAGCAGTTACTCAAGCTTGGGCACCTACGAGCAGTACTTC; CDR3aa: CASSYSSLGTYEQYF
v_gene: TRBV7-2; abundance: .; d_gene: .; j_gene: TRBJ2-3; CDR3nt: TGTGCCAGCAGCTTCCGGGACCCGAGCACAGATACGCAGTATTTT; CDR3aa: CASSFRDPSTDTQYF
v_gene: TRBV19; abundance: once; d_gene: .; j_gene: TRBJ2-3; CDR3nt: TGTGCCAGTAGTATGGCCAGAGGAGATACGCAGTATTTT; CDR3aa: CASSMARGDTQYF
v_gene: TRBV9; abundance: .; d_gene: .; j_gene: TRBJ2-2; CDR3nt: TGTGCCAGCAGCGCCCCTATAGGATTGCCCGGGGAGCTGTTTTTT; CDR3aa: CASSAPIGLPGELFF
v_gene: TRBV7-9; abundance: .; d_gene: TRBD2; j_gene: TRBJ2-3; CDR3nt: TGTGCCAGCAGCGTCGGGGACGGGAGGGCCGTAGATACGCAGTATTTT; CDR3aa: CASSVGDGRAVDTQYF
v_gene: TRBV2; abundance: .; d_gene: TRBD1; j_gene: TRBJ1-5; CDR3nt: TGTGCCGGCTCAAGACAGGGGCGCAATCAGCCCCAGCATTTT; CDR3aa: CAGSRQGRNQPQHF
v_gene: TRBV6-1; abundance: .; d_gene: TRBD1; j_gene: TRBJ1-1; CDR3nt: TGTGCCAGCAGGACAGGGGGCTTGGACACTGAAGCTTTCTTT; CDR3aa: CASRTGGLDTEAFF
v_gene: TRBV30; abundance: .; d_gene: .; j_gene: TRBJ2-5; CDR3nt: TGTGCCTGGAGCCCGACAGAGTTCCAAGAGACCCAGTACTTC; CDR3aa: CAWSPTEFQETQYF
v_gene: TRBV2; abundance: .; d_gene: .; j_gene: TRBJ2-2; CDR3nt: TGTGCCAGCAGCGGGGGATTTGACACCGGGGAGCTGTTTTTT; CDR3aa: CASSGGFDTGELFF
v_gene: TRBV13; abundance: .; d_gene: TRBD2; j_gene: TRBJ2-2; CDR3nt: TGTGCCAGCAGCGAGTCGGCTAGCGGGAGGGTCAGGACCGGGGAGCTGTTTTTT; CDR3aa: CASSESASGRVRTGELFF
v_gene: TRBV5-1; abundance: .; d_gene: TRBD2; j_gene: TRBJ2-7; CDR3nt: TGCGCCAGCAGCCCGACTAGCGGCTCCTACGAGCAGTACTTC; CDR3aa: CASSPTSGSYEQYF
v_gene: TRBV10-3; abundance: .; d_gene: .; j_gene: TRBJ2-2; CDR3nt: TGTGCCATCAGTGAGGTGGATGGGACCGGGGAGCTGTTTTTT; CDR3aa: CAISEVDGTGELFF
v_gene: TRBV4-3; abundance: .; d_gene: .; j_gene: TRBJ2-3; CDR3nt: TGCGCCAGCAGCCAAGTGCTCCACGGCACAGATACGCAGTATTTT; CDR3aa: CASSQVLHGTDTQYF